This T cell receptor beta chain comes out of a study of shared clonotypes between healthy human individuals. As regards this clone: What it recognizes is unknown.

Between the trimmed V and J ends, which lost 3 bases and 6 bases, there was a span of 17 bases. Germline assignment: CDR1 KGHSH and CDR2 LQKENI. The CDR3 loop spans 15 amino acids. Findings of the study overall: A handful of donors shared approximately 5% of their naive CD4 clonotypes.

The assay was immunoSEQ multiplex PCR, and TCRdb's table has in-frame clones only and misses some. The sample carries 550,000 to 850,000 clones, less than 85% recorded once. The chain uses TRBV18 and TRBJ1-2; maybe TRBD1 (5 bases). The source material was memory CD4+ T cells sorted from blood. Subset in this sample: CD45RA-negative fraction. This clonotype originated in a woman under 40 in good health. CDR3 protein: CASSPYARGENGYTF. DNA for the CDR3: TGTGCCAGCTCACCTTACGCCCGGGGGGAAAATGGCTACACCTTC.